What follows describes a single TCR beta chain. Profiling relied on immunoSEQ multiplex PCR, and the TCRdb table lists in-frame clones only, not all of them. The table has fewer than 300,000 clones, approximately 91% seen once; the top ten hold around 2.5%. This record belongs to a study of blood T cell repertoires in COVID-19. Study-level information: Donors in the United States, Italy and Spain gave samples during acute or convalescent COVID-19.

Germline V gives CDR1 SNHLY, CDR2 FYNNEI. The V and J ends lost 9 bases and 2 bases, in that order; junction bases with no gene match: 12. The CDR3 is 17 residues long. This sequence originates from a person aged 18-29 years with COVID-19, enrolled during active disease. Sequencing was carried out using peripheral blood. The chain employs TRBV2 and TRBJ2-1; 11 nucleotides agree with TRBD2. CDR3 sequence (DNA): TGTGCCAGGGACCAACCGACTAGCGGGGTACCCTACAATGAGCAGTTCTTC. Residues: CARDQPTSGVPYNEQFF.